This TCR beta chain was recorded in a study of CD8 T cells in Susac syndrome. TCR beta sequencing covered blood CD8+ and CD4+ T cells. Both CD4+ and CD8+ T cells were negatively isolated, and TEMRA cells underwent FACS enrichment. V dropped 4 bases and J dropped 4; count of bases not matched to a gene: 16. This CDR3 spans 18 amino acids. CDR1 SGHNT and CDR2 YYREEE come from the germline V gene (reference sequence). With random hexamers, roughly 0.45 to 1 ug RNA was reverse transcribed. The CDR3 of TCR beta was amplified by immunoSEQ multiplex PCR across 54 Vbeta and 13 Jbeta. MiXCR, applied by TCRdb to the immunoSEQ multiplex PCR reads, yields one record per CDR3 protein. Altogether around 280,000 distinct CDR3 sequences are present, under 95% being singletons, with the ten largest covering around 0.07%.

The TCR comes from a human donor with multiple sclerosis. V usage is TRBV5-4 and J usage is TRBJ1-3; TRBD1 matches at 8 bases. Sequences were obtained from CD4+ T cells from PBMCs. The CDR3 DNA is TGTGCCAGCAGCCGGGAACCGCAGGGGGCACAACTGGGAAACACCATATATTTT. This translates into CASSREPQGAQLGNTIYF.